A selection of T cell receptor beta chains follows, all from one sample in a study of naive and memory T cell subsets. TCRdb re-derived calls from the UMI-ligation and nested PCR reads in MiXCR, one entry per CDR3 protein. The sample carries some 110,000 distinct CDR3 sequences, 35% to 45% recorded once. The specimen sequenced was central memory CD4+ T cells from blood. The receptors here all came from a human donor in good health. Each CDR3 is given with its conserved first and last residue. A D gene is named only where the DNA matches it firmly. The size of a clone is reported for some rows only, either as once, few or many, or as a class for expanded clones.

NA TRBJ1-4 TRBV20-1 NA TGCAGTGCTAGAGACCCCGGGGGACCTAATGAAAAACTGTTTTTT CSARDPGGPNEKLFF
NA TRBJ1-5 TRBV20-1 NA TGCAGTGCTAGAGTGACGGCCCCAGGGAATCAGCCCCAGCATTTT CSARVTAPGNQPQHF
TRBD1 TRBJ2-7 TRBV29-1 many TGCAGCGTCGGGGACAGGACCAAGGGTGAGGACTTC CSVGDRTKGEDF
TRBD1 TRBJ2-1 TRBV6-6 NA TGTGCCAGCAGTAGGACAGGGGAATACAATGAGCAGTTCTTC CASSRTGEYNEQFF
NA TRBJ1-2 TRBV6-5 NA TGTGCCAGCAGTGAACCGGGACAACTATATGGCTACACCTTC CASSEPGQLYGYTF
TRBD1 TRBJ2-1 TRBV20-1 NA TGCAGTGCTAGAGGTGGACAGGGAGAGTACAATGAGCAGTTCTTC CSARGGQGEYNEQFF
NA TRBJ1-6 TRBV27 NA TGTGCCAGCAGTTTAAGGGACGGGAGAAATTCACCCCTCCACTTT CASSLRDGRNSPLHF
NA TRBJ2-3 TRBV20-1 few TGCAGTGCTAGATATCCCACCCCCACGCAGGCAGATACGCAGTATTTT CSARYPTPTQADTQYF
NA TRBJ2-7 TRBV27 many TGTGCCAGCAGAATTTACCCACATTACCAGGACGAGCAGTACTTC CASRIYPHYQDEQYF
NA TRBJ2-7 TRBV28 NA TGTGCCAGCAGTTTACCCGAGCCTCGATACGAGCAGTACTTC CASSLPEPRYEQYF
NA TRBJ2-1 TRBV7-9 NA TGTGCCAGCAGCCCGGCCGGGAATATTATTTACAATGAGCAGTTCTTC CASSPAGNIIYNEQFF
TRBD2 TRBJ2-2 TRBV20-1 NA TGCAGTGCTAGTTTTCCGGGACTAGCGGGGCCCACCACTTTCGGGGAGCTGTTTTTT CSASFPGLAGPTTFGELFF
NA TRBJ2-7 TRBV29-1 few TGCAGCGTTCGTCTCGGCCCGGGGGAGCAGTACTTC CSVRLGPGEQYF
NA TRBJ1-3 TRBV6-6 few TGTGCCAGCAGTTACTCGCAGGGTGTCGGAAACACCATATATTTT CASSYSQGVGNTIYF
TRBD1 TRBJ2-1 TRBV4-2 NA TGTGCCAGCAGTCCCCTCCCACCCCCAGGGGGCAATGAGCAGTTCTTC CASSPLPPPGGNEQFF
NA TRBJ1-5 TRBV3-1 few TGTGCCAGCAGCCAAGATTCGGGAAGCAATCAGCCCCAGCATTTT CASSQDSGSNQPQHF
NA TRBJ2-7 TRBV6-1 NA TGTGCCAGCCGGGACCACAATACGTACGAGCAGTACTTC CASRDHNTYEQYF
TRBD1 TRBJ2-5 TRBV20-1 few TGCAGTGCTAGAGATTCTTGGACAGGGGAAAAAGAGACCCAGTACTTC CSARDSWTGEKETQYF
NA TRBJ1-1 TRBV18 NA TGTGCCAGCTCACCACAGGGAGGTGGTGAAGCTTTCTTT CASSPQGGGEAFF
NA TRBJ1-4 TRBV15 few TGTGCCACCAGCAGAGATCCCACAACTAATGAAAAACTGTTTTTT CATSRDPTTNEKLFF
NA TRBJ2-4 TRBV28 NA TGTGCCAGCAGTTTAAGGCGTCAGAACAAAAACATTCAGTACTTC CASSLRRQNKNIQYF
NA TRBJ2-3 TRBV7-9 NA TGTGCCAGCAGCTTAGTCCGGCCCCCCAGCGGGCCGACAGATACGCAGTATTTT CASSLVRPPSGPTDTQYF
NA TRBJ2-5 TRBV6-6 NA TGTGCCAGCAGTATCGACTGGATAGAGACCCAGTACTTC CASSIDWIETQYF
NA TRBJ2-5 TRBV4-1 NA TGCGCCAGCAGCCAAGAGAAGGGGCAACAAGAGACCCAGTACTTC CASSQEKGQQETQYF
NA TRBJ1-2 TRBV13 few TGTGCCAGCAGCTCCATCAATGGGGGTCGACGTCTCGGCTACACCTTC CASSSINGGRRLGYTF
TRBD1 TRBJ1-1 TRBV28 few TGTGCCAGCAGTTTTTTGTACAGGGGCACTGAAGCTTTCTTT CASSFLYRGTEAFF
TRBD2 TRBJ2-3 TRBV5-1 few TGCGCCAGCAGCAAGGGGGGACTAGCGCCAAGCACAGATACGCAGTATTTT CASSKGGLAPSTDTQYF
TRBD1 TRBJ2-2 TRBV7-9 NA TGTGCCAGCAGCTCAACCCGGGACAGTATTATAACCGGGGAGCTGTTTTTT CASSSTRDSIITGELFF